What follows are 29 T cell receptor beta chains derived from one specimen sequenced in a study of shared T cell receptors in the human thymus. Produced via immunoSEQ multiplex PCR; TCRdb's table is partial and in-frame only. The table shows roughly 410,000 clones, with roughly 94% occurring only once. The sequenced sample was thymocytes. These receptors originate from a human donor.

This chain uses TRBV7-2 with TRBJ2-3; 7 bases align to TRBD1. This CDR3 has 15 residues. Germline V lookup: CDR1 SGHTA, CDR2 FQGNSA. J gave up 0 bases and V 5 bases, and 5 bases lay outside the gene matches. The CDR3 reads CASSPGQESTDTQYF. The CDR3 coding sequence is TGTGCCAGCAGCCCAGGACAGGAGAGCACAGATACGCAGTATTTT.

J is TRBJ2-2 and V is TRBV27; either TRBD1 or TRBD2 may fit D (5 bases each). Per germline, CDR1 MNHEY and CDR2 SMNVEV (reference sequence). The V gene lost 6 bases and the J gene lost 6 bases, with 14 bases spanning the gap. This CDR3 has 14 residues. In nucleotides, the CDR3 is TGTGCCAGCAGCCGGGGCCTCCTCCCCGGGGAGCTGTTTTTT. Translation gives CASSRGLLPGELFF.

This chain joins TRBV27 and TRBJ2-1, with no clear D. There are 18 residues in the CDR3. V was pared by 3 bases and J by 0 bases, with 18 bases between. The germline gives CDR1 MNHEY, CDR2 SMNVEV (reference sequence). Here the CDR3 reads CASSFLLTSQSSYNEQFF. DNA of the CDR3: TGTGCCAGCAGTTTCCTTTTAACATCCCAGAGCTCCTACAATGAGCAGTTCTTC.

The V gene is TRBV19, the J gene TRBJ2-5, with D maybe TRBD2 (7 bases). V was shortened by 5 bases and J by 5 bases, with 9 bases between the two germline ends. CDR3 length: 12 residues. Germline CDR1 reads LNHDA; CDR2 reads SQIVND (reference sequence). The chain's CDR3 is CASSGGGETQYF. Written as DNA, the CDR3 is TGTGCCAGTAGTGGCGGGGGCGAGACCCAGTACTTC.

The J gene is TRBJ2-1, the V gene TRBV6-4, with 7 bases aligning to TRBD2. The junction had 13 bases not matched to a gene; V was cut back by 6 bases and J by 5 bases. The germline V gene encodes CDR1 MRHNA and CDR2 SNTAGT. The CDR3 consists of 16 residues. CDR3 sequence (DNA): TGTGCCAGCAGCCCACTCACGGCGGGAGAGCACAATGAGCAGTTCTTC. As protein: CASSPLTAGEHNEQFF.

CDR3 region: CASRRGGSHSNQPQHF. The CDR3 region has the DNA TGTGCCAGCAGACGGGGGGGGAGCCATTCCAATCAGCCCCAGCATTTT. V is TRBV28 and J is TRBJ1-5; weak D call: TRBD1 (5 bases). Germline V gene data show CDR1 as MDHEN and CDR2 as SYDVKM. The V gene lost 6 bases and the J gene lost 3 bases, with 18 bases spanning the gap. The CDR3 runs to 16 residues.

The rearrangement uses TRBV6-4 and TRBJ1-5; weak D call: TRBD1 (6 bases). The germline V and J ends were trimmed by 4 bases and 9 bases, with 19 bases remaining between them. Germline values: CDR1 MRHNA, CDR2 SNTAGT. CDR3 length: 15 residues. For the CDR3, the DNA is TGTGCCAGCAGTGTGGGTGGACAGAATTATTCGCCCCAGCATTTT. Translated, it gives CASSVGGQNYSPQHF.

The rearrangement uses TRBV4-2 and TRBJ1-5; no reliable D call. Trimming shortened V by 2 bases and J by 5 bases, and 7 bases separated the two germline ends. Germline V CDR1 and CDR2: LGHNA, YNFKEQ. This CDR3 region has 13 residues. Written as DNA, the CDR3 is TGTGCCAGCAGCCAACACTCTTATCAGCCCCAGCATTTT. This translates into CASSQHSYQPQHF.

The rearrangement joins TRBV7-9 to TRBJ1-2; no reliable D call. V lost 2 bases to trimming and J lost 1 base, with 14 bases between them. The length of the CDR3 is 16 residues. CDR1 and CDR2 (germline): SEHNR, FQNEAQ (reference sequence). This CDR3 reads CASSLSFLYDNYGYTF. The CDR3 nucleotides are TGTGCCAGCAGCTTATCGTTTTTGTACGATAACTATGGCTACACCTTC.

The V call is TRBV14, the J call TRBJ2-5; the D gene is possibly TRBD2 (6 bases). V lost 8 bases, J lost 1 base, and 17 bases lay in between. Germline CDR1 is SGHDN and CDR2 is FVKESK. There are 15 residues in the CDR3. The CDR3, as DNA: TGTGCCAGCCAGGACGGCGGGACGGGCCAAGAGACCCAGTACTTC. Protein: CASQDGGTGQETQYF.

This clone came up once. The chain combines TRBV27 with TRBJ2-3; D not certain. V was trimmed by 10 bases and J by 4 bases, leaving 9 bases between them. Germline assignment: CDR1 MNHEY and CDR2 SMNVEV (reference sequence). CDR3 length: 11 residues. CDR3 amino acids: CATGRPDTQYF. The CDR3 DNA reads TGTGCCACCGGTCGGCCAGATACGCAGTATTTT.

The V gene is TRBV4-1, the J gene TRBJ1-2; TRBD1 matches 7 bases. Trimming at V came to 4 bases and at J to 4 bases, leaving 12 bases not matched to a gene. CDR1 is MGHRA, CDR2 YSYEKL, per germline. The CDR3 runs to 16 residues. Here the CDR3 DNA reads TGCGCCAGCAGCCGAAGGACAGGCAGCGGGGGCTATGGCTACACCTTC. Protein sequence: CASSRRTGSGGYGYTF.

This chain joins TRBV27 and TRBJ2-1; D assignment may be TRBD1 or TRBD2 (5 bases each). The length of the CDR3 is 17 residues. V dropped 4 bases and J dropped 0 bases, with 16 bases sitting between them. CDR1 is MNHEY, CDR2 SMNVEV, per germline (reference sequence). The CDR3 sequence: CASSSQPEGSSYNEQFF. In DNA form, the CDR3 reads TGTGCCAGCAGTTCCCAGCCCGAGGGGAGCTCCTACAATGAGCAGTTCTTC.

This rearrangement joins TRBV11-3 to TRBJ2-7, with D possibly matching TRBD1 (6 bases). Deletions cut 3 bases from V and 0 bases from J, with 18 bases between. The germline gives CDR1 SGHNT, CDR2 YENEEA. CDR3 length: 17 amino acids. This chain's CDR3 is CASSLGDGDTYSYEQYF. DNA of the CDR3: TGTGCCAGCAGCTTGGGGGACGGGGACACGTACTCCTACGAGCAGTACTTC.

The V call is TRBV6-5, the J call TRBJ2-1; 14 bases align to TRBD2. J was trimmed by 7 bases and V by 4 bases; bases with no gene match: 3. The CDR3 sequence is 15 residues long. The V gene's germline CDR1 is MNHEY and CDR2 SVGAGI. The DNA for the CDR3 is TGTGCCAGCAGTTCCGGGACTAGCGGGAGTAATGAGCAGTTCTTC. Protein: CASSSGTSGSNEQFF.

In its sample, this clone was seen a few times. The CDR3 region is CASSAAGGLTGELFF. The DNA of the CDR3 is TGTGCCAGCAGTGCGGCAGGGGGCTTAACCGGGGAGCTGTTTTTT. This chain connects TRBV27 to TRBJ2-2, with 8 bases identical to TRBD1. CDR1 is MNHEY, CDR2 SMNVEV, per germline (reference sequence). With 5 bases clipped from V and 5 bases from J, the junction kept 7 bases outside the gene matches. The CDR3 loop spans 15 amino acids.

The chain links TRBV5-1 to TRBJ2-1; maybe TRBD2 (6 bases). V lost 4 bases, J lost 2 bases, and 13 bases lay in between. The CDR3 is 15 amino acids. From germline, CDR1 is SGHRS and CDR2 YFSETQ. CDR3 sequence: CASSRGGSPYNEQFF. The CDR3 bases are TGCGCCAGCAGCCGTGGGGGGTCCCCCTACAATGAGCAGTTCTTC.

The rearrangement links TRBV28 to TRBJ1-6; no definite D call. This CDR3 comprises 15 residues. The germline V gene encodes CDR1 MDHEN and CDR2 SYDVKM. The V end lost 3 bases, the J end lost 7 bases, and 13 bases lay between the germline ends. CDR3: CASSLPGAENSPLHF. The CDR3 nucleotides are TGTGCCAGCAGTTTGCCGGGAGCGGAAAATTCACCCCTCCACTTT.

The chain carries TRBV10-3 and TRBJ2-2; D unclear. The V end was cut by 1 base, the J end by 7 bases, with 7 bases between. The length of the CDR3 is 13 residues. Germline values: CDR1 ENHRY, CDR2 SYGVKD. This CDR3 is CAISEYGHGELFF. The CDR3, as DNA: TGTGCCATCAGTGAGTACGGCCACGGGGAGCTGTTTTTT.

This chain uses TRBV28 with TRBJ1-1, with D possibly TRBD1 on 6 matching bases. This CDR3 is 14 amino acids long. Germline V gene data show CDR1 as MDHEN and CDR2 as SYDVKM. V was cut by 4 bases and J by 0 bases, with 9 bases left in between. The CDR3, as DNA: TGTGCCAGCAGTTCCGGGGGGCTGAACACTGAAGCTTTCTTT. Translation: CASSSGGLNTEAFF.

The rearrangement joins TRBV27 to TRBJ2-3; D is perhaps TRBD1 (9 bases). Trimming took off 6 bases at V and 1 base at J, with 23 bases between the two ends. CDR1 is MNHEY, CDR2 SMNVEV, per germline (reference sequence). The CDR3 totals 18 residues. The CDR3 here is CASRPGQGRGGGTDTQYF. CDR3 DNA sequence: TGTGCCAGCAGGCCGGGACAGGGACGGGGGGGAGGCACAGATACGCAGTATTTT.

The chain employs TRBV4-1 and TRBJ2-7; tentatively, D is TRBD1 (6 bases). This CDR3 spans 16 amino acids. The V and J ends lost 0 bases and 2 bases respectively, with 14 bases between them. From germline, CDR1 is MGHRA and CDR2 YSYEKL. The CDR3, as DNA: TGCGCCAGCAGCCAAGAAAGGGGACACATACCCTACGAGCAGTACTTC. It yields the protein CASSQERGHIPYEQYF.

The chain links TRBV4-2 to TRBJ2-7, with D unclear. Looked up from germline, CDR1 is LGHNA and CDR2 is YNFKEQ. This CDR3 contains 15 residues. Trimming took 0 bases from V and 2 from J, leaving 11 bases between them. The CDR3 sequence is CASSQEARGTYEQYF. For the CDR3, the DNA is TGTGCCAGCAGCCAAGAGGCCCGCGGAACCTACGAGCAGTACTTC.

The J gene is TRBJ2-5, the V gene TRBV11-3; tentatively, D is TRBD1 or TRBD2 (5 bases each). Trimming took off 5 bases at V and 4 bases at J, with 17 bases between the two ends. The CDR3 is made up of 15 amino acids. From germline, CDR1 is SGHNT and CDR2 YENEEA. The CDR3 nucleotides are TGTGCCAGCAGCCCAGGCCCCGGGACGGGAGAGACCCAGTACTTC. Translation gives CASSPGPGTGETQYF.

This clone was recorded only once. This rearrangement joins TRBV5-6 to TRBJ1-1; 7 bases match TRBD1. This CDR3 contains 14 residues. The V and J ends lost 4 bases and 3 bases, in that order; junction bases with no gene match: 6. Germline-derived CDR1 and CDR2 are SGHDT and YYEEEE. In nucleotides, the CDR3 is TGTGCCAGCAGCCTATGGGACAGCCACACTGAAGCTTTCTTT. This gives the protein CASSLWDSHTEAFF.

V is TRBV18 and J is TRBJ2-7; 10 bases map to TRBD1. Germline CDR1 is KGHSH and CDR2 is LQKENI. The CDR3 has 15 residues. Unmatched junction bases numbered 3, after V lost 0 bases and J lost 4 bases. The CDR3 here is CASSPPGQGRYEQYF. The CDR3 DNA is TGTGCCAGCTCACCACCGGGACAGGGGAGATACGAGCAGTACTTC.

The CDR3 sequence is CSVATSGRHSGANVLTF. CDR3 in DNA: TGCAGCGTCGCGACTAGCGGGAGGCACTCTGGGGCCAACGTCCTGACTTTC. The gene calls are TRBV29-1 and TRBJ2-6; TRBD2 aligns across 13 bases. With 6 bases clipped from V and 0 bases from J, the junction kept 5 bases outside the gene matches. This CDR3 has 17 residues. Germline V CDR1 and CDR2: SQVTM, ANQGSEA.

The chain has TRBV7-9 and TRBJ2-7, with TRBD1 as a possible D gene (5 bases). The germline V gene has CDR1 SEHNR and CDR2 FQNEAQ (reference sequence). The CDR3 is 16 residues long. Trimming shortened V by 1 base and J by 1 base, and 14 bases separated the two germline ends. The DNA of the CDR3 is TGTGCCAGCAGCTTAGAGGGCCAGGGAATTTCCTACGAGCAGTACTTC. This gives the protein CASSLEGQGISYEQYF.

This rearrangement joins TRBV9 to TRBJ2-3; 12 positions agree with TRBD2. The J segment lost 2 bases and the V segment lost 3 bases, leaving 4 bases of the junction unmatched. The CDR3 has 16 residues. The V gene's germline CDR1 is SGDLS and CDR2 YYNGEE. In nucleotides, the CDR3 is TGTGCCAGCAGCGGGGGGACTAGCGGGTCCACAGATACGCAGTATTTT. It yields the protein CASSGGTSGSTDTQYF.